This TCR beta chain was sequenced in a study of cytomegalovirus exposure and HLA in healthy donors. PCR was performed using 60 Vbeta and 13 Jbeta primers. Sequencing was performed with immunoSEQ multiplex PCR; in TCRdb, only in-frame clones are kept and a portion is missing. Of tens of thousands of clones in the sample, roughly four fifths were seen once. The germline CDR1 and CDR2 sequences are SGHDT and YYEEEE. The CDR3 runs 14 residues. V was clipped by 4 bases and J by 8 bases; unmatched bases: 6. To note about this clone: Its antigen is not identified.

Points from the study as a whole: Cytomegalovirus association was assigned to about 180 TCR beta chains. Later work showed greater clonal expansion in HLA-associated TCR beta chains than in equally common others. Cytomegalovirus status was reportedly diagnosed by the classifier with high sensitivity and specificity.

The chain employs TRBV5-6 and TRBJ1-2, with 12 bases identical to TRBD1. The sequenced sample consisted of PBMCs. This TCR derives from a man in his thirties or forties in good health and CMV-seronegative. CDR3 nucleotides: TGTGCCAGCAGCCCGGGACAGGGGGCGCAAGGCTACACCTTC. Residues: CASSPGQGAQGYTF.